This record covers a single T cell receptor (beta chain). Antigen specificity is unknown. This specimen belongs to a study of glioma-infiltrating T cells after dendritic cell vaccination. Trimming at V came to 2 bases and at J to 6 bases, leaving 4 bases not matched to a gene. CDR3 size: 13 residues. Per germline, CDR1 SGDLS and CDR2 YYNGEE. Time point of the sample: after dendritic cell vaccination, including at tumor progression/relapse. Blood PBMC samples: pre-vaccination, two weeks post third vaccination, and at tumor progression. Notes on the study in general: Patients with more pretreatment TILs had longer time to progression and survival.

Up to about 2 ug genomic DNA was used for TCRB CDR3 amplification. Produced via immunoSEQ multiplex PCR; TCRdb's table is partial and in-frame only. Here the sample spans around 78,000 clones, roughly 87% being singletons. The chain combines TRBV9 with TRBJ2-5, with TRBD1 matching 7 bases. The specimen was blood, collected after dendritic cell vaccination. This TCR was recovered from a human donor with glioblastoma. Here the CDR3 DNA reads TGTGCCAGCAGCGTTCCAGGGGGACAGACCCAGTACTTC. Amino acid sequence: CASSVPGGQTQYF.